This T cell receptor beta chain appears in the sequencing data of a study of cytotoxic CD8 clonotypes in ibrutinib-treated CLL. On the study more broadly: After treatment lasting a median roughly 12 months, range 6 to 36, response samples were collected. Study conclusions and caveats: Public clonotypes showed up rarely, and on treatment they shrank or held steady.

Germline V CDR1 and CDR2: KGHSH, LQKENI. Trimming took 4 bases from V and 1 from J, leaving 14 bases between them. There are 16 residues in the CDR3. In regard to this clone: Its specificity is not known.

Depth targeted 1 in 200,000 to 1 in 1 million T cells, averaging roughly 9.3x coverage per clonotype. Method: immunoSEQ multiplex PCR; TCRdb's copy keeps in-frame clones and lacks some. There are fewer than 200,000 clones in the sample; roughly four fifths occur only once, and about 4.6% lies in the top ten. This sequence joins TRBV18 and TRBJ2-1; no clear D. This clonotype originated in a human donor with chronic lymphocytic leukemia. The source was PBMCs, collected after 24 months of ibrutinib treatment. The CDR3 bases are TGTGCCAGCTCACTCGTCGCGGTAACGTCCTACAATGAGCAGTTCTTC. Amino acid sequence: CASSLVAVTSYNEQFF.